This T cell receptor beta chain was captured by sequencing in a study of T cell responses to AZD1222 COVID-19 vaccine. About this clone: The antigen is unknown.

Measured with immunoSEQ multiplex PCR; TCRdb has only the in-frame clones, and not every one. In the table there are about 110,000 clones, 70% to 90% of which are singletons. The CDR3 has 12 amino acids. Trimming removed 1 base from V and 2 bases from J, with 6 bases in between. Per the germline V gene, CDR1 is SQVTM and CDR2 is ANQGSEA. Study-wide findings and caveats: Unmutated regions of variants are reportedly targeted by nearly half of spike-specific TCRs. The donors showed a predominance of white British ancestry and of females, with possible underestimation of clonal diversity. Spike-specific TCRs gained breadth and depth after people received two AZD1222 doses.

The sequence came from an adult in good health. The specimen was peripheral blood, collected on day 0 of AZD1222 vaccination. This sequence joins TRBV29-1 and TRBJ2-7, with unresolved D. DNA for the CDR3: TGCAGCGTTGAAGTGGTCGCCTACGAGCAGTACTTC. It codes for CSVEVVAYEQYF.